These 29 T cell receptor beta chains originate from one sample sequenced in a study of beta chain features in type 1 diabetes. All of the isolated RNA was reverse transcribed, so expressed TCRB transcripts were sequenced. Libraries were prepared by immunoSEQ multiplex PCR; TCRdb keeps only in-frame clonotypes and omits some of them. The sample has under 250,000 clones; 11% are singletons. Specimen: central memory CD4+ T cells from blood. These receptors all stem from a man aged 18-30 years in good health.

About this clone itself: Only one base separates this from a far larger clonotype, so it likely reflects a read error. V gene TRBV29-1 combines with J gene TRBJ2-1, with D perhaps matching TRBD1 (7 bases). The germline CDR1 and CDR2 sequences are SQVTM and ANQGSEA. With 7 bases removed from V and 10 bases from J, the gap between germline ends came to 17 bases. The CDR3 contains 12 residues. The CDR3 protein is CSGARQGGEQFF. The CDR3 DNA sequence: TGCAGCGGGGCGCGACAGGGAGGAGAGCAGTTCTTC.

This clone came up a few times. The chain carries TRBV7-9 and TRBJ1-1, with D perhaps matching TRBD1 (5 bases). The CDR3 is 13 amino acids. Germline CDR1 and CDR2: SEHNR and FQNEAQ (reference sequence). The V and J ends lost 2 bases and 6 bases respectively, with 10 bases between them. The DNA of the CDR3 is TGTGCCAGCAGCTTAAGGGAGGGACCTGAAGCTTTCTTT. It translates to CASSLREGPEAFF.

This clone was counted a few times. The rearrangement joins TRBV4-1 to TRBJ2-3; D is ambiguous. Trimming removed 2 bases at V and 4 bases at J, with 7 bases between. The CDR3 sequence is 13 residues long. Germline-derived CDR1 and CDR2 are MGHRA and YSYEKL. The CDR3, as DNA: TGCGCCAGCAGCCAAAAAGGATCAGATACGCAGTATTTT. Its translation: CASSQKGSDTQYF.

This clone was recorded at least ten times. The chain joins TRBV9 to TRBJ2-3; 9 positions match TRBD2. The J segment lost 4 bases and the V segment lost 2 bases, leaving 8 bases of the junction unmatched. Germline-derived CDR1 and CDR2 are SGDLS and YYNGEE. The CDR3 sequence is 16 residues long. DNA for the CDR3: TGTGCCAGCAGCGTGGCTAGCGGGAAAGAATCAGATACGCAGTATTTT. As protein: CASSVASGKESDTQYF.

The sample holds a few counts of this clone. The rearrangement uses TRBV29-1 and TRBJ2-5; D might be TRBD2 (6 bases). This CDR3 has 13 residues. Trimming pared 4 bases from V and 5 bases from J, leaving 14 bases between. Germline V gene data show CDR1 as SQVTM and CDR2 as ANQGSEA. CDR3 region: CSVARERQETQYF. CDR3 nucleotides: TGCAGCGTTGCCCGGGAGAGGCAGGAGACCCAGTACTTC.

This clone has more than one count but fewer than ten. The J gene is TRBJ2-7, the V gene TRBV13; D is possibly TRBD1 or TRBD2 (6 bases each). Germline V CDR1 and CDR2: PRHDT, FYEKMQ (reference sequence). V lost 5 bases and J lost 6, with 20 bases in between. This CDR3 spans 15 amino acids. The CDR3 reads CASSPRGRGRLEQYF. Written as DNA, the CDR3 is TGTGCCAGCAGCCCACGGGGGCGCGGACGTCTCGAGCAGTACTTC.

This clone was seen a few times. The chain has TRBV11-2 and TRBJ2-1; perhaps TRBD2 as D (5 bases). Germline CDR1 SGHAT, CDR2 FQNNGV. The CDR3 spans 15 residues. The ends were cut back, 0 bases at V and 2 bases at J, with 8 bases in the middle. The CDR3 bases are TGTGCCAGCAGCTTAGAGACGGGAACCTACAATGAGCAGTTCTTC. This translates into CASSLETGTYNEQFF.

This CDR3 is CASSQGQGPVQETQYF. The CDR3 nucleotides read TGTGCCAGCAGCCAGGGACAGGGGCCCGTCCAAGAGACCCAGTACTTC. The chain is built from TRBV7-2 and TRBJ2-5, with 10 nucleotides matching TRBD1. V was clipped by 5 bases and J by 1 base; unmatched bases: 7. The length of the CDR3 is 16 residues. Germline V gene lookup returns CDR1 SGHTA and CDR2 FQGNSA. The full variable domain, with the rest looked up from reference TRBV7-2 and TRBJ2-5, is GAGVSQSPSNKVTEKGKDVELRCDPISGHTALYWYRQSLGQGLEFLIYFQGNSAPDKSGLPSDRFSAERTGGSVSTLTIQRTQQEDSAVYLCASSQGQGPVQETQYFGPGTRLLVL.

A few counts support this clone. V gene TRBV19 combines with J gene TRBJ1-1; D unclear. V was cut by 11 bases and J by 1 base, with 14 bases left in between. Germline V lookup: CDR1 LNHDA, CDR2 SQIVND (reference sequence). The CDR3 has 13 residues. The CDR3 nucleotides are TGTGCCGCAAAAGGTTGGCCGAACACTGAAGCTTTCTTT. Amino acids: CAAKGWPNTEAFF.

This clone has a handful of counts. This chain connects TRBV27 to TRBJ1-1; 8 nucleotides agree with TRBD1. The CDR3 runs to 14 residues. V lost 5 bases to trimming and J lost 5 bases; unmatched junction nucleotides: 7. Germline CDR1 reads MNHEY; CDR2 reads SMNVEV (reference sequence). CDR3 residues: CASSLRQGWTEAFF. The DNA for the CDR3 is TGTGCCAGCAGTCTAAGACAGGGGTGGACTGAAGCTTTCTTT.

In its sample, this clone was seen a few times. The J gene is TRBJ2-3, the V gene TRBV27; TRBD1 matches at 8 bases. There are 14 residues in the CDR3. The ends lost 5 bases at V and 3 bases at J; junction bases unmatched: 4. CDR1 MNHEY and CDR2 SMNVEV come from the germline V gene (reference sequence). This CDR3 is CASSDRGRTDTQYF. The CDR3 coding sequence is TGTGCCAGCAGTGACAGGGGACGAACAGATACGCAGTATTTT.

This chain connects TRBV28 to TRBJ2-6, with D possibly TRBD1 on 5 matching bases. The V and J ends lost 5 bases and 1 base respectively, with 9 bases between them. Per the germline V gene, CDR1 is MDHEN and CDR2 is SYDVKM. The CDR3 length is 15 residues. CDR3 in amino acids: CASSLAGSGANVLTF. CDR3 nucleotides: TGTGCCAGCAGTCTCGCAGGGTCTGGGGCCAACGTCCTGACTTTC. Full variable domain (rest looked up from reference TRBV28 and TRBJ2-6): DVKVTQSSRYLVKRTGEKVFLECVQDMDHENMFWYRQDPGLGLRLIYFSYDVKMKEKGDIPEGYSVSREKKERFSLILESASTNQTSMYLCASSLAGSGANVLTFGAGSRLTVL.

The chain joins TRBV2 to TRBJ2-3; TRBD1 aligns across 10 bases. This CDR3 comprises 15 residues. CDR1 is SNHLY and CDR2 is FYNNEI in the germline V gene. J gave up 3 bases and V 5 bases, and 5 bases lay outside the gene matches. CDR3 sequence reads: CASSTRTGGTDTQYF. The CDR3 region has the DNA TGTGCCAGCAGTACCCGGACAGGGGGAACAGATACGCAGTATTTT.

The V gene is TRBV27, the J gene TRBJ2-3; 10 positions agree with TRBD1. This CDR3 has 14 amino acids. The ends lost 6 bases at V and 3 bases at J; junction bases unmatched: 3. CDR1 MNHEY and CDR2 SMNVEV come from the germline V gene (reference sequence). The CDR3 is CASSVGQGTDTQYF. In DNA, the CDR3 is TGTGCCAGCAGCGTGGGACAGGGGACAGATACGCAGTATTTT.

This clone was detected ten times or more. The gene calls are TRBV14 and TRBJ2-7; 7 bases are shared with TRBD2. This CDR3 has 14 amino acids. CDR1 is SGHDN, CDR2 FVKESK, per germline. The V segment lost 4 bases and the J segment 4 bases; nucleotides outside the gene matches: 7. Here the CDR3 DNA reads TGTGCCAGCAGCCCGACGCGGGAGACGTACGAGCAGTACTTC. Translating it yields CASSPTRETYEQYF.

This chain uses TRBV27 with TRBJ2-7; maybe TRBD2 (5 bases). V lost 0 bases, J lost 7 bases, and 13 bases lay in between. The germline V gene has CDR1 MNHEY and CDR2 SMNVEV (reference sequence). The CDR3 is 14 residues long. The CDR3 region is CASSLSRRAGEQYF. The CDR3, as DNA: TGTGCCAGCAGTTTATCTCGGCGGGCCGGGGAGCAGTACTTC.

This chain uses TRBV28 with TRBJ2-7; 9 bases align to TRBD1. Germline-derived CDR1 and CDR2 are MDHEN and SYDVKM. With V trimmed by 6 bases and J by 3 bases, 6 bases remained unmatched. CDR3 length equals 14 residues. The CDR3 loop is CASRPPGQGYEQYF. DNA for the CDR3: TGTGCCAGCAGGCCACCGGGACAGGGCTACGAGCAGTACTTC.

This clone was counted a single time. The chain is built from TRBV6-5 and TRBJ1-2, with a possible D match to TRBD1 (6 bases). This CDR3 comprises 13 residues. Germline loops: CDR1 MNHEY, CDR2 SVGAGI. V was trimmed by 2 bases and J by 12 bases, leaving 16 bases between them. The CDR3 DNA reads TGTGCCAGCAGTTACGAAAACAGGGAACCCAACACCTTC. Translated: CASSYENREPNTF.

The chain carries TRBV7-2 and TRBJ2-7; a weak D match, TRBD1 (6 bases). Germline loops: CDR1 SGHTA, CDR2 FQGNSA. There are 16 residues in the CDR3. Trimming pared 1 base from V and 1 base from J, leaving 14 bases between. CDR3 sequence reads: CASSLVATGTSYEQYF. CDR3 coding DNA: TGTGCCAGCAGCTTAGTCGCGACAGGCACGTCCTACGAGCAGTACTTC. Together with reference TRBV7-2 and TRBJ2-7, the CDR3 gives the full variable domain: GAGVSQSPSNKVTEKGKDVELRCDPISGHTALYWYRQSLGQGLEFLIYFQGNSAPDKSGLPSDRFSAERTGGSVSTLTIQRTQQEDSAVYLCASSLVATGTSYEQYFGPGTRLTVT.

The genes are TRBV7-8 and TRBJ2-2, with TRBD2 identical over 8 bases. The CDR3 is 16 amino acids. Germline CDR1 is SGHVS and CDR2 is FQNEAQ. With V trimmed by 4 bases and J by 6 bases, 10 bases remained unmatched. Written as DNA, the CDR3 is TGTGCCAGCAGCTCCTTCCGGGAGGGTCGGGCCGGGGAGCTGTTTTTT. Its protein product is CASSSFREGRAGELFF.

This chain's CDR3 is CASSKQELQGAIGEQYF. The CDR3 nucleotides are TGTGCCAGCAGCAAACAGGAGCTGCAGGGGGCGATCGGCGAGCAGTACTTC. This chain joins TRBV21-1 and TRBJ2-7; TRBD1 reflects the table's D call only, with no check against the DNA. TRBV21-1 is assigned pseudogene status. This CDR3 has 17 amino acids.

A few counts support this clone. Given a much more abundant clone one base away, this may be a read error. The chain links TRBV11-2 to TRBJ2-7; TRBD2 aligns across 13 bases. With V trimmed by 5 bases and J by 5 bases, 3 bases remained unmatched. Germline lookup yields CDR1 SGHAT and CDR2 FQNNGV. CDR3 length: 14 amino acids. CDR3 residues: CASSRTSGSHEQYF. CDR3 coding DNA: TGTGCCAGCAGCCGGACTAGCGGGAGTCACGAGCAGTACTTC. The full variable domain, in which reference TRBV11-2 and TRBJ2-7 provide the parts outside the CDR3, is EAGVAQSPRYKIIEKRQSVAFWCNPISGHATLYWYQQILGQGPKLLIQFQNNGVVDDSQLPKDRFSAERLKGVDSTLKIQPAKLEDSAVYLCASSRTSGSHEQYFGPGTRLTVT.

The J gene is TRBJ2-2, the V gene TRBV29-1; D ambiguous. Germline lookup yields CDR1 SQVTM and CDR2 ANQGSEA. The V gene lost 6 bases and the J gene lost 0 bases, with 11 bases spanning the gap. The CDR3 is 14 residues long. The CDR3 DNA sequence: TGCAGCGTCCGCCCAGATACGAACACCGGGGAGCTGTTTTTT. This gives the protein CSVRPDTNTGELFF.

This clone was detected only a few times. This rearrangement joins TRBV29-1 to TRBJ1-2; tentative D call: TRBD1 (5 bases). There are 13 residues in the CDR3. Germline CDR1 SQVTM, CDR2 ANQGSEA. The V end lost 5 bases, the J end lost 2 bases, and 12 bases lay between the germline ends. Here the CDR3 DNA reads TGCAGCGTTCACACTGACAGAAACTATGGCTACACCTTC. Translation gives CSVHTDRNYGYTF.

This clone has only a few counts. V gene TRBV5-4 combines with J gene TRBJ2-1, with D tentatively TRBD2 (6 bases). CDR1 is SGHNT and CDR2 is YYREEE in the germline V gene (reference sequence). V gave up 0 bases and J gave up 10 bases, with 8 bases separating them. The length of the CDR3 is 12 residues. The CDR3 DNA sequence: TGTGCCAGCAGCTTGGCACGGGAGGAGCAGTTCTTC. The encoded protein is CASSLAREEQFF.

Regarding this clone: The sample carries other DNA sequences with the same CDR3. The V and J genes are TRBV6-5 and TRBJ2-3; D ambiguous. This CDR3 contains 15 residues. Looked up from germline, CDR1 is MNHEY and CDR2 is SVGAGI. V gave up 0 bases and J gave up 1 base, with 8 bases separating them. The CDR3 DNA is TGTGCCAGCAGTTACTCGATCGGAGGCACAGATACGCAGTATTTT. Encoded protein: CASSYSIGGTDTQYF.

In this sample, this clone turned up many times. The chain uses TRBV15 and TRBJ2-3, with no clear D. V gave up 0 bases and J gave up 4 bases, with 11 bases separating them. The germline gives CDR1 LNHNV, CDR2 YYDKDF (reference sequence). This CDR3 region has 15 residues. The CDR3 reads CATSRDLLGPDTQYF. CDR3 coding DNA: TGTGCCACCAGCAGAGATCTCCTGGGTCCAGATACGCAGTATTTT.

The V and J genes are TRBV7-2 and TRBJ1-4, with D perhaps matching TRBD1 (6 bases). Germline V lookup: CDR1 SGHTA, CDR2 FQGNSA. Trimming left V 4 bases short and J 8 bases short, with 14 bases between. The CDR3 totals 14 residues. The CDR3 region is CASSSQPGQEKLFF. The CDR3 DNA follows: TGTGCCAGCAGCTCACAGCCGGGACAAGAAAAACTGTTTTTT. Full variable domain (remainder filled in from reference TRBV7-2 and TRBJ1-4): GAGVSQSPSNKVTEKGKDVELRCDPISGHTALYWYRQSLGQGLEFLIYFQGNSAPDKSGLPSDRFSAERTGGSVSTLTIQRTQQEDSAVYLCASSSQPGQEKLFFGSGTQLSVL.

This clone was found a few times. A much larger clone differs by one base, so this may be a read error. J is TRBJ1-1 and V is TRBV4-1; D possibly corresponds to TRBD1 (6 bases). The CDR3 covers 13 residues. CDR1 is MGHRA and CDR2 is YSYEKL in the germline V gene. DNA for the CDR3: TGCTCCAGCAGCTCCACAGGGAGGACTGAAGCTTTCTTT. Amino acids: CSSSSTGRTEAFF.